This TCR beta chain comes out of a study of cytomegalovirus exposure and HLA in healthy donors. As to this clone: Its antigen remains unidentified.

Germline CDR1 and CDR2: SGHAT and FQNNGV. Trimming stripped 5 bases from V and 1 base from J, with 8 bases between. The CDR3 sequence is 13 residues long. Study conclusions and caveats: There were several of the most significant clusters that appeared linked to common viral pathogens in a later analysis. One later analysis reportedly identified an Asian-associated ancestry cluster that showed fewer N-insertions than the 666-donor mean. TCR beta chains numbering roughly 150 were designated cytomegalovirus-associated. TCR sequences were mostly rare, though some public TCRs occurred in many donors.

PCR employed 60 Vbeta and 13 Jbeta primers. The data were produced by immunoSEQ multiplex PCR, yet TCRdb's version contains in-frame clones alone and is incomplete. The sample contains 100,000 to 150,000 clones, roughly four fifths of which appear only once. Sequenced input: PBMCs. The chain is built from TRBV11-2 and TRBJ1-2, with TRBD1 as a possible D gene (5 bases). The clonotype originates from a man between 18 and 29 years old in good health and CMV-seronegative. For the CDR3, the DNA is TGTGCCAGCAGCCCGACAGTTAACTATGGCTACACCTTC. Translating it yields CASSPTVNYGYTF. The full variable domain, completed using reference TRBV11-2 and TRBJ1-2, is EAGVAQSPRYKIIEKRQSVAFWCNPISGHATLYWYQQILGQGPKLLIQFQNNGVVDDSQLPKDRFSAERLKGVDSTLKIQPAKLEDSAVYLCASSPTVNYGYTFGSGTRLTVV.